The entry below gives a single T cell receptor (beta chain) sequence along with its context. Its antigen is still unknown. The input lacks base qualities; no much larger clone sits a single base away. The time point label, read with the paper, signifies: about 28 days (+/-7) after the second vaccine dose. AZD1222 recipients whose second dose came at about 4 weeks and those whose second dose came at about 12 weeks were combined into one group, since spike-specific TCR depth and breadth did not differ between the two schedules. Samples from vaccinated people were obtained from the UK trials COV001 and COV002, which included a single-blind randomized controlled phase 2/3 trial of AZD1222 (ChAdOx1 nCoV-19) in healthy adults. For TCRbeta chain sequencing, PBMC samples were collected from trial participants at day 0 and at day 28 after the second dose. The CDR3 regions of human TCRbeta chains were analyzed by immunosequencing. The authors' analysis ran thus. Repertoire TCRs were matched against a reference library of SARS-CoV-2-specific TCRs generated with the MIRA antigen-specificity platform. Breadth was defined as the fraction of unique TCRs that were SARS-CoV-2-associated, and depth was defined as the fraction of total T cells that were SARS-CoV-2-associated. Using the MIRA data, each spike-specific TCR was assigned both to the spike region to which the TCR was reactive and to a CD4 or CD8 class. Log10-transformed breadth and depth values were compared by one-way ANOVA with Sidak's multiple comparisons tests. As stored in TCRdb, this immuneACCESS dataset retains in-frame rearrangements with V and J assigned. A fraction of the clones does not appear; measured against another copy, unresolved V genes explain less than half of the discrepancy, and the remainder lacks a known reason. Clonal size and the V and J genes are those of that table, whereas D and trimming came from the DNA. The sample has 85,000 to 130,000 clones on record, less than 95% of them singletons. The ten largest make up roughly 8% of the sample.

This sample was taken from a study of T cell responses to AZD1222 COVID-19 vaccine (dated by TCRdb to about 2021). A note on the overall study: A total of just over 230 trial participants underwent TCR sequencing, of whom roughly 210 had received two doses of AZD1222 and some 26 had received two doses of the MenACWY control vaccine. Enrollment into the trials was organized by age into subgroups of 18-55, 56-69 and 70-plus years, and those subgroups contained roughly 140, 27 and 60 TCR-sequenced participants, respectively.

V and J are trimmed by 7 bases and 3 bases, and the gene matches miss 5 bases of the junction. CDR1 and CDR2, looked up from the germline V gene (reference sequence), are LNHDA and SQIVND. The CDR3 contains 14 residues, cysteine and phenylalanine counted. Just CDR3 DNA is preserved here, 42 bases in frame from base 1. What the study reported, not specific to this receptor: After two AZD1222 doses, spike-specific TCR breadth and depth were significantly higher than at day 0 and than in MenACWY recipients. Participants were mostly white British and included more females than males, and it was suggested by the authors that clonal diversity may have been underestimated. Because no day 14 peak-response samples were available, repertoires were characterized only after the peak T cell response. The 56-69-year group was small, and its depth increase did not reach significance, likely because of low power. The whole spike protein was spanned by vaccine-associated CD4 TCRs, and dominant responses were seen in regions 160-218 and 743-854. Conclusions about previously exposed vaccinees were limited because only six or seven AZD1222 recipients were SARS-CoV-2 seropositive at baseline. Epitopes outside the regions mutated in the B.1.351 and B.1.1.7 variants were reportedly recognized by nearly half of the unique spike-specific TCRs.

The TCR comes from an adult who received the AZD1222 COVID-19 vaccine. The specimen was peripheral blood, collected 28 days after the second AZD1222 dose. The chain was built from TRBV19 and TRBJ2-7, with 11 bases in between that match TRBD1. In nucleotides, the sequence is TGTGCCAGTAACCCGGGACAGGGGGTCTACGAGCAGTACTTC. Its translation reads: CASNPGQGVYEQYF.